This T cell receptor beta chain was retrieved from a study of blood T cell repertoires in COVID-19. Data came from immunoSEQ multiplex PCR; TCRdb stores just in-frame clones and leaves some out. The table records approximately 250,000 clones, 88% of them present only once. V lost 8 bases and J 7 bases, leaving 20 bases between the germline ends. Germline CDR1 SGHTA, CDR2 FQGNSA. The CDR3 runs to 14 residues. The origin of this receptor is a woman between 40 and 50 years old who had been exposed to COVID-19. The chain joins TRBV7-2 to TRBJ1-2; D is perhaps TRBD1 (5 bases). The sequencing sample was made of PBMCs or T cells enriched from blood (not recorded which). The CDR3 reads CASVQSRGISGYTF. CDR3 in DNA: TGTGCCAGCGTACAGTCTAGGGGAATTAGTGGCTACACCTTC.